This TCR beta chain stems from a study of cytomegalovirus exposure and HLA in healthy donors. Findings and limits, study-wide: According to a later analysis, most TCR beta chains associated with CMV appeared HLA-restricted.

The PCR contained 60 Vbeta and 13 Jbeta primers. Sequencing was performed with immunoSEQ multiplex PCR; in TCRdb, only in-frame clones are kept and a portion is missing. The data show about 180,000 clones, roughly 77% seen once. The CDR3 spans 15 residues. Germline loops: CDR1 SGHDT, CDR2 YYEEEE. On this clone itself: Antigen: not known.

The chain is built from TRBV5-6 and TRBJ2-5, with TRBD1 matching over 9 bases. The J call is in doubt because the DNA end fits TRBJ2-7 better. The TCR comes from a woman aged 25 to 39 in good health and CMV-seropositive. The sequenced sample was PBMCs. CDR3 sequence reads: CASSLGRTGVYEQYF. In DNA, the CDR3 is TGTGCCAGCAGCTTGGGGAGGACAGGGGTCTACGAGCAGTACTTC.